A selection of T cell receptor beta chains follows, all from one sample in a study of cytomegalovirus exposure and HLA in healthy donors. Data came from immunoSEQ multiplex PCR; TCRdb stores just in-frame clones and leaves some out. The data contain roughly 260,000 clones, 80% to 90% of them singletons. What was sequenced was PBMCs. The receptor set was obtained from a woman between 40 and 55 years old in good health and CMV-seropositive. Both conserved end residues are part of each CDR3. A D gene is named only where the DNA matches it firmly. Not all rows give a size; the values are once, few, many and, for expanded clones, a class.

d_gene,len,abundance,v_gene,j_gene,CDR3nt,CDR3aa
-,14,-,TRBV25-1,TRBJ2-1,TGTGCCAGCAGTGAATATGGGCAGGACAATGAGCAGTTCTTC,CASSEYGQDNEQFF
TRBD1,16,-,TRBV6-5,TRBJ2-2,TGTGCCAGCAGTTACCCGACAGGGGGGAACACCGGGGAGCTGTTTTTT,CASSYPTGGNTGELFF
-,11,-,TRBV5-1,TRBJ1-1,TGCGCCAGCAGCCAGGGGACCGAAGCTTTCTTT,CASSQGTEAFF
-,14,-,TRBV6-6,TRBJ2-7,TGTGCCAGCAGTTCAGGGACACAGACCTACGAGCAGTACTTC,CASSSGTQTYEQYF
-,13,-,TRBV29-1,TRBJ1-3,TGCAGCGTTGAAGGGGGCTCAGGAAACACCATATATTTT,CSVEGGSGNTIYF
TRBD1,15,-,TRBV27,TRBJ2-5,TGTGCCAGCAGTTTAGTCCGGGACAGTGGAGAGACCCAGTACTTC,CASSLVRDSGETQYF
-,14,-,TRBV5-1,TRBJ2-2,TGCGCCAGCAGCTTCGTAGAGAACACCGGGGAGCTGTTTTTT,CASSFVENTGELFF
TRBD2,16,-,TRBV9,TRBJ2-2,TGTGCCAGCAATAGTGGGAGCGGGAGGGCCACCGGGGAGCTGTTTTTT,CASNSGSGRATGELFF
TRBD2,14,-,TRBV6-5,TRBJ2-2,TGTGCCAGCAGGCCTAGCGGTAACACCGGGGAGCTGTTTTTT,CASRPSGNTGELFF
-,14,-,TRBV5-1,TRBJ1-3,TGCGCCAGCAGCTTGGGAGGTTCTGGAAACACCATATATTTT,CASSLGGSGNTIYF
-,16,-,TRBV5-4,TRBJ1-2,TGTGCCAGCAGCTTGGAGGGTCTGGGGCCTTCTATAGTCTACACCTTC,CASSLEGLGPSIVYTF
-,14,-,TRBV6-5,TRBJ2-7,TGTGCCAGCAGTTACTCGAGTCTTTCCTACGAGCAGTACTTC,CASSYSSLSYEQYF
-,15,-,TRBV6-5,TRBJ2-2,TGTGCCACCCAGTATCGGGAAAGGTACACCGGGGAGCTGTTTTTT,CATQYRERYTGELFF
-,12,once,TRBV18,TRBJ2-7,TGTGCCAGCTCACCAAGCGGAACAGAGCAGTACTTC,CASSPSGTEQYF
-,14,-,TRBV19,TRBJ2-3,TGTGCCAGTAGTATCCGGGTCTTCACAGATACGCAGTATTTT,CASSIRVFTDTQYF
-,13,-,TRBV29-1,TRBJ2-3,TGCACCATGCGAGCAGGACACACAGATACGCAGTATTTT,CTMRAGHTDTQYF
-,15,-,TRBV19,TRBJ1-5,TGTGCCAGTAGTATTGGCCAGGATCGTCGTCAGCCCCAGCATTTT,CASSIGQDRRQPQHF
-,19,-,TRBV15,TRBJ2-2,TGTGCCACCAGCAGAGATCGCTTTTCGACAGCCTCGAACACCGGGGAGCTGTTTTTT,CATSRDRFSTASNTGELFF
TRBD1,15,-,TRBV7-2,TRBJ2-3,TGTGCCAGCAGCCCACCGGGACAGGAGACAGATACGCAGTATTTT,CASSPPGQETDTQYF
-,14,-,TRBV25-1,TRBJ2-3,TGTGCCAGCAGTGAATTCCTTAGGCGGGATACGCAGTATTTT,CASSEFLRRDTQYF
TRBD2,18,-,TRBV7-6,TRBJ2-1,TGTGCCAGCAGCTTAGAAAGGGCTAGCGGGAGCTCCTACAATGAGCAGTTCTTC,CASSLERASGSSYNEQFF
-,18,-,TRBV7-9,TRBJ2-1,TGTGCCAGCAGCTTAGCAGGGAGAGGGAGAAGCCACTACAATGAGCAGTTCTTC,CASSLAGRGRSHYNEQFF
TRBD1,15,-,TRBV9,TRBJ2-1,TGTGCCAGCAGCCCGCCCTGGACAGGGTATACTGAGCAGTTCTTC,CASSPPWTGYTEQFF
TRBD2,15,-,TRBV9,TRBJ2-5,TGTGCCAGCAGCGTAGATGGCGGGGGGTCAGGGACCCAGTACTTC,CASSVDGGGSGTQYF
TRBD1,14,-,TRBV7-9,TRBJ2-7,TGTGCCAGCAGCCACTGGGACAGGGTACACGAGCAGTACTTC,CASSHWDRVHEQYF
-,16,once,TRBV30,TRBJ1-6,TGTGCCCAGCGAACGTTAACAGGGTTCGATAATTCACCCCTCCACTTT,CAQRTLTGFDNSPLHF
TRBD2,16,-,TRBV4-3,TRBJ2-1,TGCGCCAGCAGCCAAGTACCTAGCGGGTACTACAATGAGCAGTTCTTC,CASSQVPSGYYNEQFF
-,14,-,TRBV29-1,TRBJ1-1,TGCAGCGCAATCCGCGAGGGGGTTATCACTGAAGCTTTCTTT,CSAIREGVITEAFF
-,12,-,TRBV7-9,TRBJ1-2,TGTGCCAGCAGCTTAGAGCCGATGGGCTACACCTTC,CASSLEPMGYTF
-,16,-,TRBV27,TRBJ1-2,TGTGCCAGCAGAACCTATCTCCGGGACAATGGCTATGGCTACACCTTC,CASRTYLRDNGYGYTF
-,13,-,TRBV7-2,TRBJ2-3,TGTGCCAGCAGCTTAGGGAGAGGAGATACGCAGTATTTT,CASSLGRGDTQYF
-,13,-,TRBV19,TRBJ1-1,TGTGCCAGTAGGGATAGGGGAGGCACTGAAGCTTTCTTT,CASRDRGGTEAFF
-,12,-,TRBV5-1,TRBJ2-1,TGCGCCAGCAGCTTTGACAGCAATGAGCAGTTCTTC,CASSFDSNEQFF
TRBD1,14,-,TRBV29-1,TRBJ1-1,TGCAGCGTTGACGACAGGGGGCGAGACACTGAAGCTTTCTTT,CSVDDRGRDTEAFF
TRBD1,14,few,TRBV2,TRBJ1-5,TGTGCCAGCAGTGGGACAGGGGGCAATCAGCCCCAGCATTTT,CASSGTGGNQPQHF
-,12,-,TRBV10-3,TRBJ1-1,TGTGCCAATCGAGGGCCCGGGCAGGCGGCTTTCTTT,CANRGPGQAAFF
TRBD2,18,once,TRBV11-1,TRBJ2-2,TGTGCCAGCAGCTTAGTCGCCCCGACTAGCGGGAGCGGTGGGGAGCTGTTTTTT,CASSLVAPTSGSGGELFF
TRBD2,18,-,TRBV4-3,TRBJ2-3,TGCGCCAGCAGCCCGCAAGGGACTAGCAGCTTTAGCACAGATACGCAGTATTTT,CASSPQGTSSFSTDTQYF
-,15,-,TRBV7-9,TRBJ2-3,TGTGCCAGCAGCTACCCCGCGATCCAGGTAGATACGCAGTATTTT,CASSYPAIQVDTQYF
-,15,-,TRBV9,TRBJ2-3,TGTGCCAGCAGCACCTCAGGGGCCCACGGGGATACGCAGTATTTT,CASSTSGAHGDTQYF
-,14,-,TRBV19,TRBJ1-1,TGTGCCAGTAGTCTATCCCGGGAGAACACTGAAGCTTTCTTT,CASSLSRENTEAFF
-,14,-,TRBV28,TRBJ2-1,TGTGCCAGCAAACGGAGCGGGTCCTACAATGAGCAGTTCTTC,CASKRSGSYNEQFF
-,14,-,TRBV5-1,TRBJ2-1,TGCGCCAGCAGCCTGGATTGGGCAGGAAATGAGCAGTTCTTC,CASSLDWAGNEQFF
TRBD1,12,-,TRBV5-1,TRBJ2-1,TGCGCCAGCAGCTGGACAGGGTTTGAGCAGTTCTTC,CASSWTGFEQFF
TRBD2,16,once,TRBV15,TRBJ2-7,TGTGCCACCAGCAGAGATTCACTAGCGGGAGTAAACGAGCAGTACTTC,CATSRDSLAGVNEQYF
-,13,once,TRBV6-5,TRBJ2-7,TGTGCCAGCAGGGCCCTTACAGGCTACGAGCAGTACTTC,CASRALTGYEQYF
TRBD2,15,-,TRBV4-3,TRBJ2-7,TGCGCCAGCAGCCAGGGGACTAGCGGGAGATACGAGCAGTACTTC,CASSQGTSGRYEQYF
-,14,-,TRBV6-6,TRBJ2-2,TGTGCCAGCAGTTACAACAGGGACACCGGGGAGCTGTTTTTT,CASSYNRDTGELFF
-,13,-,TRBV5-1,TRBJ2-3,TGCGCCAGCAGCTATAGTGACACAGATACGCAGTATTTT,CASSYSDTDTQYF
-,13,-,TRBV2,TRBJ1-1,TGTGCCAGCAGCATTTCGGGAGTAACTGAAGCTTTCTTT,CASSISGVTEAFF
-,13,-,TRBV6-1,TRBJ1-5,TGTGCCAGCTCCCAGGGTAGCAATCAGCCCCAGCATTTT,CASSQGSNQPQHF
TRBD2,15,-,TRBV11-2,TRBJ2-1,TGTGCCAGCAGCTCTGGACTAGCGGTCTACAATGAGCAGTTCTTC,CASSSGLAVYNEQFF
-,12,-,TRBV11-2,TRBJ1-2,TGTGCCAGCAGCCACAGGGAATATGGCTACACCTTC,CASSHREYGYTF
-,16,once,TRBV6-6,TRBJ1-4,TGTGCCAGCAGTTACTCGTATGGCCAGAATAATGAAAAACTGTTTTTT,CASSYSYGQNNEKLFF
-,12,-,TRBV7-2,TRBJ2-5,TGTGCCAGCACAGGAGGAGCAGAGACCCAGTACTTC,CASTGGAETQYF
TRBD1,16,-,TRBV28,TRBJ2-7,TGTGCCAGCAGTGCCCCCGACAGGGTAGCCACCTACGAGCAGTACTTC,CASSAPDRVATYEQYF
-,15,few,TRBV11-3,TRBJ2-7,TGTGCCAGCAGCCTGAGGGGCCCCGGGGGATTCGAGCAGTACTTC,CASSLRGPGGFEQYF
-,13,-,TRBV5-6,TRBJ2-5,TGTGCCAGCAGCTTTGGCGCGGTGGAGACCCGGTACTTC,CASSFGAVETRYF